This T cell receptor beta chain was observed in a study of blood T cell repertoires in COVID-19. This CDR3 is built from 17 residues. Clinical history as reported by participants underpinned cohort assignment. Clones were sequenced by immunoSEQ multiplex PCR, and TCRdb holds only the in-frame ones, with some missing. The table has hundreds of thousands of clones, approximately 88% seen once. This clonotype originated in a woman aged 40 to 50 with acute COVID-19. The sequenced sample consisted of PBMCs or T cells enriched from blood (not recorded which). The J gene is TRBJ1-4, the V gene TRBV21-1; the D call in the table, TRBD1, was not verified against the DNA. TRBV21-1 corresponds to a pseudogene. The CDR3 DNA follows: TGTGCCAGCAGCAAAGGATCCCGGGACAGGGTGGGAGAAAAACTGTTTTTT. It codes for CASSKGSRDRVGEKLFF.